These 18 T cell receptor beta chains share one sample of origin, sequenced in a study of a mutant IDH1 vaccine in newly diagnosed glioma. Some clones are missing from TCRdb's copy, which holds only in-frame ones; the method was immunoSEQ multiplex PCR. The table includes 25,000 to 35,000 clones, 70% to 90% detected once. Time point given: baseline, week 1 (first vaccination visit). Indicated treatment: pre-vaccination baseline after standard-of-care therapy. The material was PBMCs, obtained from a glioma patient treated with radiotherapy, temozolomide or both. The receptors come from a woman aged 35 to 49 with glioma.

This rearrangement joins TRBV2 to TRBJ1-5; 8 nucleotides align to TRBD1. There are 16 residues in the CDR3. Germline CDR1 SNHLY, CDR2 FYNNEI. The V segment lost 8 bases and the J segment 5 bases; nucleotides outside the gene matches: 14. In nucleotides, the CDR3 is TGTGCCAGCGGGGGGGCAGGGGGCGCTTGGGATCAGCCCCAGCATTTT. As protein: CASGGAGGAWDQPQHF.

The rearrangement uses TRBV7-9 and TRBJ1-2; D might be TRBD1 (6 bases). V lost 5 bases to trimming and J lost 4 bases, with 17 bases between them. The CDR3 has 15 residues. Germline V gene sequence: CDR1 SEHNR, CDR2 FQNEAQ (reference sequence). Here the CDR3 reads CASSQYRVGGYGYTF. Written as DNA, the CDR3 is TGTGCCAGCAGCCAATACAGGGTAGGCGGCTATGGCTACACCTTC.

The V call is TRBV28, the J call TRBJ2-7, with TRBD2 identical over 15 bases. J was trimmed by 2 bases and V by 4 bases; bases with no gene match: 3. CDR1 MDHEN and CDR2 SYDVKM come from the germline V gene. The CDR3 has 16 residues. The CDR3 here is CASSWGLAGGTYEQYF. CDR3 sequence (DNA): TGTGCCAGCAGTTGGGGACTAGCGGGAGGAACCTACGAGCAGTACTTC.

CDR3 in amino acids: CASRWGQGASRNTEAFF. The CDR3 coding sequence is TGTGCCAGCAGATGGGGACAGGGGGCCTCTAGGAACACTGAAGCTTTCTTT. V usage is TRBV2 and J usage is TRBJ1-1, with 12 nucleotides matching TRBD1. The germline gives CDR1 SNHLY, CDR2 FYNNEI. V was clipped by 6 bases and J by 1 base; unmatched bases: 9. This CDR3 spans 17 amino acids.

V and J are TRBV28 and TRBJ1-2; TRBD1 is a possible D gene (5 bases). V was cut by 1 base and J by 6 bases, with 9 bases left in between. This CDR3 comprises 13 residues. Germline V gene data show CDR1 as MDHEN and CDR2 as SYDVKM. DNA of the CDR3: TGTGCCAGCAGTTTATCAGGGAGGAATGGCTACACCTTC. This translates into CASSLSGRNGYTF.

The J gene is TRBJ2-7, the V gene TRBV11-2, with 10 positions matching TRBD2. From germline, CDR1 is SGHAT and CDR2 FQNNGV. The V and J ends lost 1 base and 4 bases, in that order; junction bases with no gene match: 10. The CDR3 spans 17 residues. The CDR3 region is CASSLGPAGGGRYEQYF. The CDR3 DNA follows: TGTGCCAGCAGCTTAGGTCCAGCGGGAGGGGGGCGTTACGAGCAGTACTTC.

The V gene is TRBV4-2, the J gene TRBJ1-1; no definite D call. CDR1 and CDR2 (germline): LGHNA, YNFKEQ. Trimming removed 4 bases from V and 0 bases from J, with 6 bases in between. The CDR3 runs to 13 residues. The CDR3 loop is CASSPGLNTEAFF. The CDR3 nucleotides read TGTGCCAGCAGCCCGGGCTTGAACACTGAAGCTTTCTTT.

The chain links TRBV30 to TRBJ2-3; 9 bases are a match to TRBD2. The CDR3 spans 19 residues. The germline V gene encodes CDR1 GTSNPN and CDR2 SVGIG (reference sequence). The V segment lost 0 bases and the J segment 0 bases; nucleotides outside the gene matches: 13. The CDR3 sequence: CAWSVLTSGRTTSTDTQYF. The CDR3 DNA sequence: TGTGCCTGGAGTGTATTGACTAGCGGACGAACTACTAGCACAGATACGCAGTATTTT.

Only one count was recorded for this clone. The chain joins TRBV30 to TRBJ2-7; no clear D. CDR1 GTSNPN and CDR2 SVGIG come from the germline V gene (reference sequence). The CDR3 runs to 14 residues. The ends were cut back, 6 bases at V and 0 bases at J, with 15 bases in the middle. The CDR3 nucleotides read TGTGCCTGTAGAACTGGAAGAATCTCCTACGAGCAGTACTTC. Protein: CACRTGRISYEQYF.

The chain has TRBV4-2 and TRBJ2-7, with D perhaps matching TRBD1 or TRBD2 (5 bases each). Germline-derived CDR1 and CDR2 are LGHNA and YNFKEQ. V was cut by 1 base and J by 3 bases, with 13 bases left in between. CDR3 length: 15 residues. As DNA, the CDR3 is TGTGCCAGCAGCCAAGTACAGTCGGGGCTCTACGAGCAGTACTTC. Its translation: CASSQVQSGLYEQYF.

The chain has TRBV5-4 and TRBJ1-2, with 8 bases that match TRBD1. Trimming at V came to 3 bases and at J to 8 bases, leaving 6 bases not matched to a gene. The CDR3 covers 13 residues. Germline V gene sequence: CDR1 SGHNT, CDR2 YYREEE (reference sequence). CDR3 loop: CASSSGGAGGYTF. DNA for the CDR3: TGTGCCAGCAGCTCAGGGGGCGCAGGAGGCTACACCTTC.

This clone was seen just once. V gene TRBV7-9 combines with J gene TRBJ2-5; 7 nucleotides match TRBD2. CDR3 size: 14 residues. The germline CDR1 and CDR2 sequences are SEHNR and FQNEAQ (reference sequence). Unmatched junction bases numbered 5, after V lost 3 bases and J lost 4 bases. This CDR3 reads CASSFYPGGETQYF. CDR3 DNA: TGTGCCAGCAGCTTTTATCCGGGGGGAGAGACCCAGTACTTC. Based on the CDR3 plus reference TRBV7-9 and TRBJ2-5, the full variable domain is DTGVSQNPRHKITKRGQNVTFRCDPISEHNRLYWYRQTLGQGPEFLTYFQNEAQLEKSRLLSDRFSAERPKGSFSTLEIQRTEQGDSAMYLCASSFYPGGETQYFGPGTRLLVL.

The chain employs TRBV30 and TRBJ1-3, with a tentative D call TRBD1 (6 bases). Trimming shortened V by 0 bases and J by 4 bases, and 16 bases separated the two germline ends. This CDR3 is built from 16 residues. The germline gives CDR1 GTSNPN, CDR2 SVGIG (reference sequence). The CDR3 DNA follows: TGTGCCTGGAGTGTATGGGGCCAGGGGACGGGAAACACCATATATTTT. Amino acid sequence: CAWSVWGQGTGNTIYF.

The chain employs TRBV6-5 and TRBJ1-4; D gene unclear. This CDR3 comprises 13 residues. V lost 2 bases to trimming and J lost 8 bases, with 9 bases between them. Per the germline V gene, CDR1 is MNHEY and CDR2 is SVGAGI. CDR3 sequence: CASSYEVGEKLFF. CDR3 DNA: TGTGCCAGCAGTTACGAGGTTGGAGAAAAACTGTTTTTT.

The V call is TRBV28, the J call TRBJ1-1; 8 bases map to TRBD1. This CDR3 spans 14 amino acids. Germline-derived CDR1 and CDR2 are MDHEN and SYDVKM. Losses at the gene ends were 6 bases for V and 2 bases for J; bases not matched to a gene: 5. The CDR3 is CASRTDRVNTEAFF. For the CDR3, the DNA is TGTGCCAGCAGAACGGACAGGGTCAACACTGAAGCTTTCTTT.

V and J are TRBV7-9 and TRBJ2-2; D assignment may be TRBD1 or TRBD2 (6 bases each). Germline CDR1 is SEHNR and CDR2 is FQNEAQ (reference sequence). The CDR3 has 17 amino acids. V lost 5 bases, J lost 0 bases, and 16 bases lay in between. This chain's CDR3 is CASSPSGGRTNTGELFF. The CDR3 nucleotides read TGTGCCAGCAGCCCCAGTGGGGGGCGAACGAACACCGGGGAGCTGTTTTTT.

This chain connects TRBV28 to TRBJ2-3, with TRBD1 matching over 8 bases. The ends lost 7 bases at V and 0 bases at J; junction bases unmatched: 15. Germline CDR1 and CDR2: MDHEN and SYDVKM. The CDR3 has 18 residues. The CDR3 is CASKFSGGASGSTDTQYF. In nucleotides, the CDR3 is TGTGCCAGCAAATTCTCAGGGGGCGCGAGTGGAAGCACAGATACGCAGTATTTT.

The rearrangement uses TRBV4-2 and TRBJ2-1, with 7 nucleotides matching TRBD2. V gave up 0 bases and J gave up 5 bases; unmatched junction bases: 13. Germline V CDR1 and CDR2: LGHNA, YNFKEQ. The CDR3 extends over 18 amino acids. This CDR3 reads CASSQEGLAGGVHNEQFF. The CDR3 nucleotides are TGTGCCAGCAGCCAAGAAGGCCTAGCTGGGGGGGTCCACAATGAGCAGTTCTTC.